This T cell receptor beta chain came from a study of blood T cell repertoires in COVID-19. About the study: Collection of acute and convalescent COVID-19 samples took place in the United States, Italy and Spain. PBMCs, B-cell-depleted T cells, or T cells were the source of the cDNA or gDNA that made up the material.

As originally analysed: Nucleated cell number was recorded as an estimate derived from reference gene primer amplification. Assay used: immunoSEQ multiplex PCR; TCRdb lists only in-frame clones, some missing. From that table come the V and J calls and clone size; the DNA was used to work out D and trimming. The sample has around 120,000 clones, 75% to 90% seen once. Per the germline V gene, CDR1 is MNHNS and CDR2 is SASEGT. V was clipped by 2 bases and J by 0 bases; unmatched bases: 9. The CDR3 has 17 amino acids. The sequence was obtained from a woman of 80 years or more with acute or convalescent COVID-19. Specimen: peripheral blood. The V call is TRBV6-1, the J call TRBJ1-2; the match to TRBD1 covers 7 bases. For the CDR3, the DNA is TGTGCCAGCAGTGAAAGCGACAGGGCACAAGCTAACTATGGCTACACCTTC. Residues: CASSESDRAQANYGYTF.